These 32 T cell receptor beta chains originate from one sample sequenced in a study of cytomegalovirus exposure and HLA in healthy donors. TCRdb's table, derived via immunoSEQ multiplex PCR, lists solely in-frame clones and lacks some. The sample has approximately 170,000 clones; 85% are singletons. Sequenced sample: PBMCs. These receptors were collected from a man between 18 and 35 years old in good health and CMV-seropositive.

The chain is built from TRBV7-2 and TRBJ2-2; tentatively, D is TRBD1 (6 bases). There are 14 residues in the CDR3. Germline V gene lookup returns CDR1 SGHTA and CDR2 FQGNSA. The ends were cut back, 5 bases at V and 1 base at J, with 8 bases in the middle. The CDR3 sequence is CASSLTGNTGELFF. The CDR3 coding sequence is TGTGCCAGCAGCCTGACAGGGAACACCGGGGAGCTGTTTTTT.

The chain couples TRBV27 to TRBJ2-3; D gene uncertain. The length of the CDR3 is 13 residues. Germline CDR1 is MNHEY and CDR2 is SMNVEV (reference sequence). Trimming took off 3 bases at V and 2 bases at J, with 6 bases between the two ends. The CDR3 loop is CASSLRLTDTQYF. Written as DNA, the CDR3 is TGTGCCAGCAGTTTGCGCCTCACAGATACGCAGTATTTT.

The gene calls are TRBV19 and TRBJ2-3; 10 nucleotides match TRBD1. The CDR3 has 16 residues. Germline V gene sequence: CDR1 LNHDA, CDR2 SQIVND (reference sequence). V lost 5 bases, J lost 6 bases, and 11 bases stayed unmatched. The CDR3 spells CASSLPTGGFLDTQYF. CDR3 DNA sequence: TGTGCCAGTAGTTTGCCGACAGGGGGCTTCCTGGATACGCAGTATTTT. The whole variable domain, remainder taken from reference TRBV19 and TRBJ2-3, is DGGITQSPKYLFRKEGQNVTLSCEQNLNHDAMYWYRQDPGQGLRLIYYSQIVNDFQKGDIAEGYSVSREKKESFPLTVTSAQKNPTAFYLCASSLPTGGFLDTQYFGPGTRLTVL.

The rearrangement uses TRBV27 and TRBJ2-7; D may be TRBD1 (5 bases). From germline, CDR1 is MNHEY and CDR2 SMNVEV (reference sequence). The CDR3 is 14 residues long. Deletions cut 3 bases from V and 5 bases from J, with 14 bases between. The chain's CDR3 is CASSFTQQGNEQYF. The CDR3 DNA is TGTGCCAGCAGTTTCACCCAGCAGGGAAACGAGCAGTACTTC.

CDR3 DNA: TGTGCCAGCAGCGCCTGGACAGGGGAAGGAGACTATGGCTACACCTTC. This gives the protein CASSAWTGEGDYGYTF. The V call is TRBV9, the J call TRBJ1-2, with TRBD1 matching 9 bases. V dropped 3 bases and J dropped 3; count of bases not matched to a gene: 9. Germline V gene sequence: CDR1 SGDLS, CDR2 YYNGEE. The CDR3 sequence is 16 residues long.

The chain carries TRBV27 and TRBJ1-1, with TRBD1 matching 7 bases. Per germline, CDR1 MNHEY and CDR2 SMNVEV (reference sequence). The CDR3 extends over 13 amino acids. The J segment lost 1 base and the V segment lost 6 bases, leaving 2 bases of the junction unmatched. CDR3 in DNA: TGTGCCAGCAGGACAGGGTGGAACACTGAAGCTTTCTTT. Its protein product is CASRTGWNTEAFF.

The chain links TRBV6-6 to TRBJ2-2, with a tentative D call TRBD2 (5 bases). The CDR3 sequence is 14 residues long. Trimming took 0 bases from V and 9 from J, leaving 11 bases between them. Germline V gives CDR1 MNHNY, CDR2 SVGAGI (reference sequence). CDR3 loop: CASSYSKEVRELFF. The CDR3 bases are TGTGCCAGCAGTTACTCGAAGGAGGTCCGGGAGCTGTTTTTT.

The chain employs TRBV28 and TRBJ1-2; perhaps TRBD1 as D (6 bases). The CDR3 spans 13 residues. Trimming cost V 2 bases and J 5 bases, with 9 bases left between them. Germline V gene sequence: CDR1 MDHEN, CDR2 SYDVKM. The CDR3 sequence: CASSLPGEYGYTF. Here the CDR3 DNA reads TGTGCCAGCAGTTTACCAGGGGAGTATGGCTACACCTTC.

The chain employs TRBV9 and TRBJ1-1; D unclear. The V and J ends lost 1 base and 2 bases respectively, with 6 bases between them. This CDR3 has 13 residues. Germline CDR1 is SGDLS and CDR2 is YYNGEE. CDR3: CASSVTGNTEAFF. In nucleotides, the CDR3 is TGTGCCAGCAGCGTAACGGGTAACACTGAAGCTTTCTTT.

The chain uses TRBV30 and TRBJ2-3, with 7 bases lining up with TRBD1. The CDR3 covers 11 residues. Germline CDR1 reads GTSNPN; CDR2 reads SVGIG (reference sequence). Unmatched junction bases numbered 10, after V lost 8 bases and J lost 11 bases. This chain's CDR3 is CAAARDRKQYF. CDR3 in DNA: TGTGCCGCCGCCCGGGACAGAAAGCAGTATTTT.

This clone came up a few times. V and J are TRBV28 and TRBJ1-2; 8 bases align to TRBD1. The V gene end was trimmed by 6 bases and the J gene end by 4 bases; junction bases not matched to a gene: 7. CDR1 MDHEN and CDR2 SYDVKM come from the germline V gene. CDR3 length: 14 residues. The CDR3 protein is CASRVTGTGYGYTF. CDR3 sequence (DNA): TGTGCCAGCAGAGTGACCGGGACAGGCTATGGCTACACCTTC.

V is TRBV19 and J is TRBJ2-7; 9 nucleotides align to TRBD1. Germline values: CDR1 LNHDA, CDR2 SQIVND (reference sequence). CDR3 length equals 15 residues. Trimming removed 5 bases from V and 5 bases from J; junction bases left unmatched: 10. CDR3 DNA sequence: TGTGCCAGTAGTCTAACCGGGACAGGGATCGACGAGCAGTACTTC. Translated: CASSLTGTGIDEQYF.

The CDR3 DNA sequence: TGCGCCAGCAGCTTGGGGCCGGGACTAGGAAGTGGCAATGAGCAGTTCTTC. This translates into CASSLGPGLGSGNEQFF. The chain joins TRBV5-1 to TRBJ2-1; the match to TRBD2 covers 8 bases. CDR1 is SGHRS and CDR2 is YFSETQ in the germline V gene. The trim removed 0 bases at V and 6 bases at J, leaving 11 bases unmatched. The CDR3 has 17 residues.

In this sample, this clone turned up a few times. The CDR3 bases are TGTGCCAGCAGGTTCGACAGTCTTGCGTACGAGCAGTACTTC. Translating it yields CASRFDSLAYEQYF. The V call is TRBV28, the J call TRBJ2-7; the D gene is possibly TRBD1 (5 bases). Trimming removed 6 bases from V and 4 bases from J, with 16 bases in between. This CDR3 is 14 amino acids long. The germline V gene encodes CDR1 MDHEN and CDR2 SYDVKM.

V gene TRBV4-1 combines with J gene TRBJ1-2; tentative D call: TRBD1 (6 bases). The CDR3 has 14 residues. The V end lost 3 bases, the J end lost 2 bases, and 10 bases lay between the germline ends. CDR1 and CDR2 (germline): MGHRA, YSYEKL. The CDR3, as DNA: TGCGCCAGCAGCCAGGAAAGGGGGAACTATGGCTACACCTTC. Its translation: CASSQERGNYGYTF.

The chain recombines TRBV30 with TRBJ1-2, with 9 bases fitting TRBD1. This CDR3 is 15 amino acids long. Germline-derived CDR1 and CDR2 are GTSNPN and SVGIG (reference sequence). V was pared by 1 base and J by 8 bases, with 11 bases of the junction left unmatched. The CDR3 loop is CAWSAGTGWLRGYTF. CDR3 nucleotides: TGTGCCTGGAGTGCAGGGACAGGGTGGTTGAGAGGCTACACCTTC.

This clone is a singleton in its sample. Written as DNA, the CDR3 is TGCGCCAGCAGTCGGGGCACAGATACGCAGTATTTT. Translating gives CASSRGTDTQYF. The chain uses TRBV10-1 and TRBJ2-3; D ambiguous. Germline CDR1 WNHNN, CDR2 SYGVQD (reference sequence). The CDR3 spans 12 residues. With 5 bases removed from V and 1 base from J, the gap between germline ends came to 4 bases.

The V gene is TRBV5-4, the J gene TRBJ1-2, with TRBD1 as a possible D gene (6 bases). Germline values: CDR1 SGHNT, CDR2 YYREEE (reference sequence). The CDR3 sequence is 12 residues long. V dropped 2 bases and J dropped 7 bases, with 9 bases sitting between them. The CDR3 here is CASSLQGTGYTF. As DNA, the CDR3 is TGTGCCAGCAGCTTACAGGGTACTGGCTACACCTTC.

J is TRBJ2-1 and V is TRBV6-1, with D unresolved. Trimming removed 6 bases at V and 2 bases at J, with 14 bases between. The germline V gene encodes CDR1 MNHNS and CDR2 SASEGT. The CDR3 loop spans 15 amino acids. The DNA for the CDR3 is TGTGCCAGCAGCCTTCAGGAAAACACCTACAATGAGCAGTTCTTC. Its translation is CASSLQENTYNEQFF.

The rearrangement uses TRBV5-4 and TRBJ2-7, with a weak D call TRBD1 (6 bases). CDR3 size: 12 residues. Germline values: CDR1 SGHNT, CDR2 YYREEE (reference sequence). Between the trimmed V and J ends, which lost 4 bases and 7 bases, there was a span of 12 bases. The CDR3: CASSLGQSEQYF. The CDR3 DNA sequence: TGTGCCAGCAGCCTCGGACAGTCTGAGCAGTACTTC.

The CDR3 DNA reads as TGTGCCTGGAGTCAGAACTACGAGCAGTACTTC. Its translation is CAWSQNYEQYF. The chain joins TRBV30 to TRBJ2-7; D gene uncertain. Germline V CDR1 and CDR2: GTSNPN, SVGIG (reference sequence). This CDR3 comprises 11 residues. V lost 2 bases and J 3 bases, leaving 5 bases between the germline ends.

This clone was counted ten times or more. V gene TRBV6-4 combines with J gene TRBJ1-6; D is unclear. Per the germline V gene, CDR1 is MRHNA and CDR2 is SNTAGT. This CDR3 is 13 amino acids long. Trimming shortened V by 0 bases and J by 7 bases, and 4 bases separated the two germline ends. The CDR3 nucleotides read TGTGCCAGCAGTGACTCAAGCAATTCACCCCTCCACTTT. As protein: CASSDSSNSPLHF.

The chain has TRBV27 and TRBJ2-1; a possible D gene is TRBD2 (6 bases). Trimming left V 9 bases short and J 9 bases short, with 12 bases between. Germline V gene sequence: CDR1 MNHEY, CDR2 SMNVEV (reference sequence). There are 11 residues in the CDR3. The CDR3 coding sequence is TGTGCCAGGGAGAGGCGGGGTGAGCAGTTCTTC. Protein sequence: CARERRGEQFF.

This sequence joins TRBV5-1 and TRBJ2-5; a possible D gene is TRBD1 (6 bases). The CDR3 length is 16 residues. The V and J ends lost 0 bases and 3 bases respectively, with 15 bases between them. Germline V lookup: CDR1 SGHRS, CDR2 YFSETQ. CDR3 loop: CASSLAPQGLEETQYF. The CDR3 DNA reads TGCGCCAGCAGCTTGGCCCCACAGGGTTTAGAAGAGACCCAGTACTTC.

V and J are TRBV5-4 and TRBJ1-2; 8 nucleotides agree with TRBD1. V was pared by 0 bases and J by 3 bases, with 10 bases of the junction left unmatched. From germline, CDR1 is SGHNT and CDR2 YYREEE (reference sequence). This CDR3 region has 17 residues. CDR3 coding DNA: TGTGCCAGCAGCTTGGAATCGCGGACAGGGCTGGACTATGGCTACACCTTC. Translated: CASSLESRTGLDYGYTF.

This clone turned up a few times. CDR3 region: CASSPREVTYEQYF. CDR3 bases: TGTGCCAGCAGTCCCAGGGAGGTCACCTACGAGCAGTACTTC. J is TRBJ2-7 and V is TRBV14, with D possibly being TRBD2 (6 bases). The germline CDR1 and CDR2 sequences are SGHDN and FVKESK. The CDR3 covers 14 residues. Trimming left V 6 bases short and J 2 bases short, with 14 bases between.

The chain has TRBV19 and TRBJ2-2, with TRBD1 matching 10 bases. The CDR3 covers 16 residues. With 7 bases clipped from V and 6 bases from J, the junction kept 11 bases outside the gene matches. Looked up from germline, CDR1 is LNHDA and CDR2 is SQIVND (reference sequence). The CDR3 coding sequence is TGTGCCAGTACCATAGGGGGACAGGGGATCCCCGGGGAGCTGTTTTTT. Translating it yields CASTIGGQGIPGELFF.

The chain joins TRBV28 to TRBJ2-5; 7 nucleotides agree with TRBD2. Looked up from germline, CDR1 is MDHEN and CDR2 is SYDVKM. J was trimmed by 2 bases and V by 1 base; bases with no gene match: 4. This CDR3 is built from 15 residues. CDR3 loop: CASSLLAGGQETQYF. As DNA, the CDR3 is TGTGCCAGCAGTTTATTAGCGGGTGGGCAAGAGACCCAGTACTTC.

This clone was detected a few times. The chain employs TRBV28 and TRBJ2-7; D ambiguous. The germline V gene encodes CDR1 MDHEN and CDR2 SYDVKM. The CDR3 has 12 residues. Trimming left V 3 bases short and J 2 bases short, with 5 bases between. The CDR3 DNA follows: TGTGCCAGCAGTTTCTCGGCCTACGAGCAGTACTTC. Protein: CASSFSAYEQYF.

The chain uses TRBV5-1 and TRBJ2-7, with TRBD2 identical over 11 bases. Trimming removed 4 bases from V and 0 bases from J; junction bases left unmatched: 6. The germline CDR1 and CDR2 sequences are SGHRS and YFSETQ. The CDR3 consists of 16 residues. The CDR3 loop is CASSRASGRSSYEQYF. DNA for the CDR3: TGCGCCAGCAGCCGGGCTAGCGGGAGGAGCTCCTACGAGCAGTACTTC.

Only a few counts were recorded for this clone. The chain's CDR3 is CASTTGWSNQPQHF. The CDR3 DNA follows: TGTGCCAGCACTACAGGGTGGAGCAATCAGCCCCAGCATTTT. The V and J genes are TRBV28 and TRBJ1-5, with a possible D match to TRBD1 (6 bases). Deletions cut 7 bases from V and 1 base from J, with 11 bases between. The CDR3 is 14 amino acids. Germline V gives CDR1 MDHEN, CDR2 SYDVKM.

The V and J genes are TRBV6-5 and TRBJ1-2; D gene unclear. The germline gives CDR1 MNHEY, CDR2 SVGAGI. The CDR3 extends over 14 amino acids. Trimming cost V 2 bases and J 6 bases, with 13 bases left between them. CDR3 amino acids: CASSYAGVGDGYTF. In nucleotides, the CDR3 is TGTGCCAGCAGTTACGCCGGGGTCGGGGATGGCTACACCTTC.